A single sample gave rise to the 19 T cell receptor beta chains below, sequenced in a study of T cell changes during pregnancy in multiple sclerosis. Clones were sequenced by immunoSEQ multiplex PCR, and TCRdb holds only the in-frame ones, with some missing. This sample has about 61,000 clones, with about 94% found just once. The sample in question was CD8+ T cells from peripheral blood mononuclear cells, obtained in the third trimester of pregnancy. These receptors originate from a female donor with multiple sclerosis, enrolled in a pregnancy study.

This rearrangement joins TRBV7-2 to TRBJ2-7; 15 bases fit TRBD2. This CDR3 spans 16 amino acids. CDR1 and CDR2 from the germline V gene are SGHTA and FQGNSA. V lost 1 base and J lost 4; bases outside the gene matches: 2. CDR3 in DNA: TGTGCCAGCAGCTTAGGGGGACTAGCGGGAGGTTACGAGCAGTACTTC. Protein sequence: CASSLGGLAGGYEQYF.

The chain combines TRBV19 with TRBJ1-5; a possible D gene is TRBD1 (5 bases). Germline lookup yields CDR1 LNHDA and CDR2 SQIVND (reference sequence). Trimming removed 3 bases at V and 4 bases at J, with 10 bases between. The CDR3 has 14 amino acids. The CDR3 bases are TGTGCCAGTAGTATTTTTACAGGTAATCAGCCCCAGCATTTT. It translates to CASSIFTGNQPQHF.

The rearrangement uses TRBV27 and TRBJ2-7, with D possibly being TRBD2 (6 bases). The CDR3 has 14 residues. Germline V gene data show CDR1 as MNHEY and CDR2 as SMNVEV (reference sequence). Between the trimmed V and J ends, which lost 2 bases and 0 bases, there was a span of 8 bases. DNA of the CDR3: TGTGCCAGCAGTTTACACGGGAGCTCCTACGAGCAGTACTTC. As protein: CASSLHGSSYEQYF.

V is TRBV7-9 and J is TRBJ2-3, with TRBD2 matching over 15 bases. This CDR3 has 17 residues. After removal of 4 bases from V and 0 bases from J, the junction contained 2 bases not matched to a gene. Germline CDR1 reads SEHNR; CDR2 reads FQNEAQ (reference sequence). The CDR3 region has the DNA TGTGCCAGCAGCTCAGGACTAGCGGGAGGGAGCACAGATACGCAGTATTTT. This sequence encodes CASSSGLAGGSTDTQYF.

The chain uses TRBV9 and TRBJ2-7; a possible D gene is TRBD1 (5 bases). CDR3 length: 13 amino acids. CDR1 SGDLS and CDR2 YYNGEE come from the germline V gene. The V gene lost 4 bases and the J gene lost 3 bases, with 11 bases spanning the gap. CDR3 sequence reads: CASSSGAYYEQYF. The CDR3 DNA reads TGTGCCAGCAGCTCTGGGGCTTACTACGAGCAGTACTTC.

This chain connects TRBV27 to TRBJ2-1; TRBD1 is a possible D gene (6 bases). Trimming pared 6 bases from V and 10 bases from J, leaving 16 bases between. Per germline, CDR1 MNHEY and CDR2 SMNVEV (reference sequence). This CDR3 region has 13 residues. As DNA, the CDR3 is TGTGCCAGCAGGACCGTAGGTAGGGGGGAGCAGTTCTTC. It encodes CASRTVGRGEQFF.

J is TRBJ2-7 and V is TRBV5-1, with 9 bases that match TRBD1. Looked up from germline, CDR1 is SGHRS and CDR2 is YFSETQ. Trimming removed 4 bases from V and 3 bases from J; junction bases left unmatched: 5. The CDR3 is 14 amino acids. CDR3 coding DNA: TGCGCCAGCAGCCCGGGACAGGGTTTCTACGAGCAGTACTTC. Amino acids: CASSPGQGFYEQYF.

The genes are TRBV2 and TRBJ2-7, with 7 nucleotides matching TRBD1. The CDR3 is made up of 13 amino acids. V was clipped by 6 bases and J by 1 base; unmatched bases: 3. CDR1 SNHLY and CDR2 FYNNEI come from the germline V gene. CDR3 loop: CASRGGYSYEQYF. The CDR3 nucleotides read TGTGCCAGCAGAGGGGGCTATTCCTACGAGCAGTACTTC. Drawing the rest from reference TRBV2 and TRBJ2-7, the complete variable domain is EPEVTQTPSHQVTQMGQEVILRCVPISNHLYFYWYRQILGQKVEFLVSFYNNEISEKSEIFDDQFSVERPDGSNFTLKIRSTKLEDSAMYFCASRGGYSYEQYFGPGTRLTVT.

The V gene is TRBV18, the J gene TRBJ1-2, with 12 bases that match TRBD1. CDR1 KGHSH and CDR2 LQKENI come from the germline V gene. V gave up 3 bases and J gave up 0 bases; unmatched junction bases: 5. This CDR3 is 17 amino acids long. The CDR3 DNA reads TGTGCCAGCTCACCGCGGGACAGGGGGCCCTCTAACTATGGCTACACCTTC. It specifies CASSPRDRGPSNYGYTF.

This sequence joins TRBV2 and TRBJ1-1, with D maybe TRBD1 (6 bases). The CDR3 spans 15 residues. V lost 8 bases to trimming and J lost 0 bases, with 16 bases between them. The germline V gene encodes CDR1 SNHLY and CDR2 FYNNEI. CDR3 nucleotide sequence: TGTGCCAGCCTCAGGGGTACCTCTATGAACACTGAAGCTTTCTTT. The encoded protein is CASLRGTSMNTEAFF.

CDR3 residues: CASSFGGEGYTF. Here the CDR3 DNA reads TGTGCCAGCAGTTTCGGCGGGGAGGGCTACACCTTC. The J gene is TRBJ1-2, the V gene TRBV6-5; no reliable D call. Germline lookup yields CDR1 MNHEY and CDR2 SVGAGI. V was pared by 4 bases and J by 8 bases, with 11 bases between. CDR3 size: 12 residues.

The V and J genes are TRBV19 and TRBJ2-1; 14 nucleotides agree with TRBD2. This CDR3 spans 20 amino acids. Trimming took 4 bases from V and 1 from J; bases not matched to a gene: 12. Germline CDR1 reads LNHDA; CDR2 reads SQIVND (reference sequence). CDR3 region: CASSTPGLAGDAQSYNEQFF. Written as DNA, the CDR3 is TGTGCCAGTAGTACCCCGGGACTAGCGGGAGACGCCCAATCCTACAATGAGCAGTTCTTC.

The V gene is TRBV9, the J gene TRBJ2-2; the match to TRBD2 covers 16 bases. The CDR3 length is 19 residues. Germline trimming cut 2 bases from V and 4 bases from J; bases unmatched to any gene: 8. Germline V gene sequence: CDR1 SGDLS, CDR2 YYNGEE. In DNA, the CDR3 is TGTGCCAGCAGCGTTTCTAAGGGACTAGCGGGAGGGGGCACCGGGGAGCTGTTTTTT. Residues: CASSVSKGLAGGGTGELFF.

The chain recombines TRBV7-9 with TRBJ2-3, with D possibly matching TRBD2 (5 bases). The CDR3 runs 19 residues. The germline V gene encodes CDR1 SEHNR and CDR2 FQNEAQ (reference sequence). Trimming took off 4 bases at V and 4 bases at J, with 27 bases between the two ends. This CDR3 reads CASSSLDTRSVNPPDTQYF. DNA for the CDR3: TGTGCCAGCAGCTCTCTCGACACACGTAGCGTCAACCCGCCAGATACGCAGTATTTT.

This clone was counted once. In nucleotides, the CDR3 is TGCGCCAGCAGCTTGGCCTTAGCGGGAGGCCTCCAAGAGACCCAGTACTTC. This translates into CASSLALAGGLQETQYF. The rearrangement links TRBV5-1 to TRBJ2-5, with 10 bases matching TRBD2. Losses at the gene ends were 0 bases for V and 1 base for J; bases not matched to a gene: 6. Germline V lookup: CDR1 SGHRS, CDR2 YFSETQ. This CDR3 region has 17 residues. The complete variable domain, with remaining parts taken from reference TRBV5-1 and TRBJ2-5, reads KAGVTQTPRYLIKTRGQQVTLSCSPISGHRSVSWYQQTPGQGLQFLFEYFSETQRNKGNFPGRFSGRQFSNSRSEMNVSTLELGDSALYLCASSLALAGGLQETQYFGPGTRLLVL.

CDR3 nucleotides: TGTGCCAGCAGGAAGACAGGGGGCTGGACTGAAGCTTTCTTT. It codes for CASRKTGGWTEAFF. V is TRBV2 and J is TRBJ1-1; 10 bases are a match to TRBD1. The V gene's germline CDR1 is SNHLY and CDR2 FYNNEI. The length of the CDR3 is 14 residues. With 6 bases clipped from V and 5 bases from J, the junction kept 6 bases outside the gene matches.

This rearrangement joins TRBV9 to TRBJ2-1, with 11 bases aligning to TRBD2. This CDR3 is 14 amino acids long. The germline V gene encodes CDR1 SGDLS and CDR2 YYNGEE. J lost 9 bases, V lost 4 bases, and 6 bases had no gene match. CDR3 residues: CASSLTSGTGEQFF. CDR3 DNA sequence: TGTGCCAGCAGCCTGACTAGCGGGACAGGTGAGCAGTTCTTC.

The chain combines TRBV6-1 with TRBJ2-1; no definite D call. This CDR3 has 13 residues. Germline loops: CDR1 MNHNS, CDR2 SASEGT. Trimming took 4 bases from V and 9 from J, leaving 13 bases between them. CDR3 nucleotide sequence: TGTGCCAGCAGTGTGGCTAGTGTGGGTGAGCAGTTCTTC. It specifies CASSVASVGEQFF.

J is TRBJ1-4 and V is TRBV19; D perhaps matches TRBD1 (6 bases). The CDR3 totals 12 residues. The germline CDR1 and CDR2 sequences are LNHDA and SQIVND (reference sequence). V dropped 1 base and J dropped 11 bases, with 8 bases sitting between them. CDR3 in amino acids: CASSIGTEKLFF. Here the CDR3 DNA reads TGTGCCAGTAGTATAGGGACAGAGAAACTGTTTTTT.